Listed below are T cell receptor beta chains from one sample, sequenced in a study of identifying expanded T cells in peripheral blood. Profiled with immunoSEQ multiplex PCR; TCRdb holds only in-frame clones, not every one. The table shows 100,000 to 150,000 clones, with around nine tenths occurring only once. Sequencing was carried out using blood. The receptors derive from a person aged 18-70 years in good health. The CDR3 runs from the conserved cysteine through the conserved F or W. D genes are given only for firm matches. Only some rows state a clone size, as once, few, many or a class for expanded clones.

v_gene: TRBV19; d_gene: NA; len: 14; j_gene: TRBJ1-1; abundance: NA; CDR3aa: CASSIGRSSPEAFF; CDR3nt: TGTGCCAGTAGTATAGGCCGGAGTAGCCCCGAAGCTTTCTTT
v_gene: TRBV9; d_gene: TRBD1; len: 14; j_gene: TRBJ1-3; abundance: NA; CDR3aa: CASSPDRAGNTIYF; CDR3nt: TGTGCCAGCAGCCCGGACAGGGCTGGAAACACCATATATTTT
v_gene: TRBV14; d_gene: NA; len: 12; j_gene: TRBJ2-1; abundance: NA; CDR3aa: CASSQVPNEQFF; CDR3nt: TGTGCCAGCAGCCAAGTCCCAAATGAGCAGTTCTTC
v_gene: TRBV6-5; d_gene: NA; len: 14; j_gene: TRBJ1-5; abundance: once; CDR3aa: CASSYGGPNQPQHF; CDR3nt: TGTGCCAGCAGTTACGGGGGACCCAATCAGCCCCAGCATTTT
v_gene: TRBV20-1; d_gene: NA; len: 11; j_gene: TRBJ1-6; abundance: NA; CDR3aa: CSARQDSPLHF; CDR3nt: TGCAGTGCTAGGCAGGATTCACCCCTCCACTTT
v_gene: TRBV7-9; d_gene: TRBD2; len: 17; j_gene: TRBJ2-2; abundance: NA; CDR3aa: CASSSEIAGAYTGELFF; CDR3nt: TGTGCCAGCAGCTCCGAAATAGCGGGAGCTTACACCGGGGAGCTGTTTTTT
v_gene: TRBV2; d_gene: NA; len: 15; j_gene: TRBJ2-6; abundance: NA; CDR3aa: CASRAKISGANVLTF; CDR3nt: TGTGCCAGCCGGGCCAAAATCTCTGGGGCCAACGTCCTGACTTTC
v_gene: TRBV19; d_gene: TRBD1; len: 16; j_gene: TRBJ2-7; abundance: NA; CDR3aa: CASSTQRTGERYEQYF; CDR3nt: TGTGCCAGTAGTACACAACGGACAGGGGAAAGGTACGAGCAGTACTTC
v_gene: TRBV10-1; d_gene: NA; len: 14; j_gene: TRBJ2-3; abundance: NA; CDR3aa: CASSESRNSDTQYF; CDR3nt: TGCGCCAGCAGTGAGAGCAGGAATTCAGATACGCAGTATTTT
v_gene: TRBV5-5; d_gene: TRBD1; len: 15; j_gene: TRBJ1-5; abundance: NA; CDR3aa: CASRWGQGTGQPQHF; CDR3nt: TGTGCCAGCAGGTGGGGACAGGGGACGGGGCAGCCCCAGCATTTT
v_gene: TRBV18; d_gene: NA; len: 15; j_gene: TRBJ2-2; abundance: NA; CDR3aa: CASSPAEFGTGELFF; CDR3nt: TGTGCCAGCTCACCAGCGGAGTTCGGGACCGGGGAGCTGTTTTTT
v_gene: TRBV27; d_gene: NA; len: 13; j_gene: TRBJ1-5; abundance: NA; CDR3aa: CATRSRGDQPQHF; CDR3nt: TGTGCAACGAGATCCCGGGGCGATCAGCCCCAGCATTTT
v_gene: TRBV5-1; d_gene: TRBD1; len: 14; j_gene: TRBJ1-1; abundance: NA; CDR3aa: CASSSDRMGTEAFF; CDR3nt: TGCGCCAGCAGCTCGGACAGGATGGGCACTGAAGCTTTCTTT
v_gene: TRBV7-8; d_gene: NA; len: 13; j_gene: TRBJ2-7; abundance: few; CDR3aa: CASSLGGVGEQYF; CDR3nt: TGTGCCAGCAGCTTAGGCGGGGTGGGCGAGCAGTACTTC
v_gene: TRBV5-1; d_gene: TRBD1; len: 13; j_gene: TRBJ2-7; abundance: NA; CDR3aa: CASRDRGPYEQYF; CDR3nt: TGCGCCAGCAGGGACAGGGGCCCCTACGAGCAGTACTTC
v_gene: TRBV2; d_gene: NA; len: 14; j_gene: TRBJ2-4; abundance: NA; CDR3aa: CASSDEGAKNIQYF; CDR3nt: TGTGCCAGCAGTGACGAGGGGGCCAAAAACATTCAGTACTTC
v_gene: TRBV28; d_gene: TRBD1; len: 14; j_gene: TRBJ2-3; abundance: NA; CDR3aa: CASTGTGDTDTQYF; CDR3nt: TGTGCCAGCACCGGGACAGGGGATACAGATACGCAGTATTTT
v_gene: TRBV9; d_gene: NA; len: 15; j_gene: TRBJ2-1; abundance: NA; CDR3aa: CASSVLAGSYNEQFF; CDR3nt: TGTGCCAGCAGCGTTCTGGCGGGTTCCTACAATGAGCAGTTCTTC